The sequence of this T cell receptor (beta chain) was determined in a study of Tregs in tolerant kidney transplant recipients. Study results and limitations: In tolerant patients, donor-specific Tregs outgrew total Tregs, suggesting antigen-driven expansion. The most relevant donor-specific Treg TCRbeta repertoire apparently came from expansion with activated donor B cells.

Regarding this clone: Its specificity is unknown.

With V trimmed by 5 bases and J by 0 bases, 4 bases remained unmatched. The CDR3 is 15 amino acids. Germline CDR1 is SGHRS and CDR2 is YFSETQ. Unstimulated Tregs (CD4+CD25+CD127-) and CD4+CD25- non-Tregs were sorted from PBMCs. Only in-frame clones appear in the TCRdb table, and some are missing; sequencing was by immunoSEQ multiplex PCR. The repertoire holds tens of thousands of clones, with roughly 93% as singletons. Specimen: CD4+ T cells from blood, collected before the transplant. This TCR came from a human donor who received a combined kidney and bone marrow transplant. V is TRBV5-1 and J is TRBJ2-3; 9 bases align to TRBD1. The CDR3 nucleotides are TGCGCCAGCAGTCACAGGGGGCATAGCACAGATACGCAGTATTTT. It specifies CASSHRGHSTDTQYF.